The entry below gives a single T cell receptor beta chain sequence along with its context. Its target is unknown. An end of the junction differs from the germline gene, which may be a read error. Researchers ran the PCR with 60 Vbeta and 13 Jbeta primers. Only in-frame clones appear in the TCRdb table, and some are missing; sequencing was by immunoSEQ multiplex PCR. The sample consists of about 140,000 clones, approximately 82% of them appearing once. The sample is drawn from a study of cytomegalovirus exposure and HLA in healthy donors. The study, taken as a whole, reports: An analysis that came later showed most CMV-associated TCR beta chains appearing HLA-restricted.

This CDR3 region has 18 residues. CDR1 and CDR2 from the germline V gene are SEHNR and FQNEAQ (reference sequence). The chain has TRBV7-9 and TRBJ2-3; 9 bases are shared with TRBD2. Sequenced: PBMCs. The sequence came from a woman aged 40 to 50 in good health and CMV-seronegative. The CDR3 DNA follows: TGTTCCAGCAGCTTAGCGCGGGCACTAGCGGGCGGCGCAGATACGCAGTATTTT. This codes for CSSSLARALAGGADTQYF.